The rows below give T cell receptor beta chains drawn from one sample of a study of vaccination and CD4 T cells after COVID-19. The antigens for these receptors are not known. TCRdb called the PCR reads again in MiXCR, with one record for every CDR3 protein. The table includes about 16,000 distinct CDR3 sequences, around 52% detected once. The source material was CD4+ T cells from blood, cultured in vitro, sampled before SARS-CoV-2 vaccination. The receptors were gathered from a human donor who had recovered from COVID-19. Each CDR3 is given with its conserved first and last residue. A D gene is named only where the DNA matches it firmly. A row's size may be missing; if present it is once, few, many or a size class.

V	size	D	J	CDR3	DNA
TRBV12-3/TRBV12-4	few	NA	TRBJ1-2	CASSFRGDGYGYTF	TGTGCCAGCAGTTTTCGGGGGGATGGCTATGGCTACACCTTC
TRBV10-3	few	NA	TRBJ1-1	CAASQGPEAFF	TGTGCCGCGAGTCAGGGGCCTGAAGCTTTCTTT
TRBV27	NA	TRBD1	TRBJ1-5	CASSPADRVGQPQHF	TGTGCCAGCAGTCCCGCCGACAGGGTCGGGCAGCCCCAGCATTTT
TRBV20-1	few	NA	TRBJ2-3	CSAHIDSDTQYF	TGCAGTGCTCATATAGATTCAGATACGCAGTATTTT
TRBV7-9	NA	NA	TRBJ2-3	CASSFITDTQYF	TGTGCCAGCAGCTTTATCACAGATACGCAGTATTTT
TRBV18	NA	NA	TRBJ2-7	CASSPPSQSSYEQYF	TGTGCCAGCTCACCACCTAGCCAGAGCTCCTACGAGCAGTACTTC
TRBV19	NA	NA	TRBJ2-2	CASSMWNGELFF	TGTGCCAGTAGTATGTGGAACGGGGAGCTGTTTTTT
TRBV20-1	few	TRBD1	TRBJ1-5	CSASTGGNQPQHF	TGCAGTGCTTCGACAGGGGGCAATCAGCCCCAGCATTTT
TRBV6-4	NA	TRBD1	TRBJ2-2	CASSGDSTGELFF	TGTGCCAGCAGTGGGGACAGCACCGGGGAGCTGTTTTTT
TRBV6-5	NA	TRBD1	TRBJ1-5	CASSYDRVEKPQHF	TGTGCCAGCAGTTACGACAGGGTTGAGAAGCCCCAGCATTTT
TRBV7-2	few	NA	TRBJ1-1	CASSLMGRQNTEAFF	TGTGCCAGCAGCTTGATGGGACGGCAGAACACTGAAGCTTTCTTT
TRBV28	NA	NA	TRBJ1-1	CASSLPSFGGTEAFF	TGTGCCAGCAGTTTACCCTCTTTCGGGGGCACTGAAGCTTTCTTT
TRBV20-1	NA	TRBD2	TRBJ2-7	CSARDQRGGYEQYF	TGCAGTGCTAGAGATCAGCGGGGAGGCTACGAGCAGTACTTC
TRBV27	NA	NA	TRBJ2-2	CASKWRPSTGELFF	TGTGCCAGCAAGTGGAGACCCAGCACCGGGGAGCTGTTTTTT
TRBV11-3	NA	NA	TRBJ2-1	CASSLTGLYYNEQFF	TGTGCCAGCAGCTTAACGGGACTCTACTACAATGAGCAGTTCTTC
TRBV6-1	few	NA	TRBJ1-2	CASSRLGGTDGYGYTF	TGTGCCAGCAGCCGACTGGGCGGGACCGACGGCTATGGCTACACCTTC
TRBV7-2	few	TRBD2	TRBJ2-5	CASSPATSGRETQYF	TGTGCCAGCAGCCCGGCTACTAGCGGTCGTGAGACCCAGTACTTC
TRBV2	NA	NA	TRBJ2-2	CASSEGTGELFF	TGTGCCAGCAGCGAGGGAACCGGGGAGCTGTTTTTT
TRBV5-4	NA	NA	TRBJ1-1	CASSQGLHRDTEAFF	TGTGCCAGCAGTCAGGGCCTCCACCGGGACACTGAAGCTTTCTTT
TRBV27	NA	NA	TRBJ2-5	CASSFFLGETQYF	TGTGCCAGCAGTTTTTTTCTGGGGGAGACCCAGTACTTC
TRBV29-1	NA	NA	TRBJ1-2	CSVEGRRRANYGYTF	TGCAGCGTTGAAGGTCGGCGGAGAGCTAACTATGGCTACACCTTC
TRBV7-2	NA	NA	TRBJ1-2	CASSLDRGSGGYTF	TGTGCCAGCAGCTTAGACCGGGGGTCGGGTGGCTACACCTTC
TRBV11-2	NA	TRBD2	TRBJ2-7	CASSRTSGDSYEQYF	TGTGCCAGCAGCCGCACTAGCGGAGATTCCTACGAGCAGTACTTC
TRBV28	NA	TRBD1	TRBJ1-3	CASSFLGQGPLGNTIYF	TGTGCCAGCAGTTTCCTCGGACAGGGCCCTCTTGGAAACACCATATATTTT
TRBV6-1	few	NA	TRBJ2-3	CASNAGTPSTDTQYF	TGTGCCAGCAACGCCGGGACTCCTAGCACAGATACGCAGTATTTT
TRBV7-2	NA	NA	TRBJ1-2	CASSLQGWEVYGYTF	TGTGCCAGCAGCTTACAGGGTTGGGAGGTCTATGGCTACACCTTC